Sequencing of this T cell receptor (beta chain) was carried out in a study of Ad26.COV2.S vaccination and SARS-CoV-2 variants. Trimming removed 5 bases at V and 3 bases at J, with 3 bases between. The CDR3 is 11 residues long. Per the germline V gene, CDR1 is MNHEY and CDR2 is SVGEGT. The repertoire was sequenced with immunoSEQ multiplex PCR; TCRdb's copy has only in-frame clones and lacks some. The table shows 350,000 to 400,000 clones, with 89% occurring only once. Note on this clone: Other DNA sequences of this sample code for an identical CDR3.

Treatment here: roughly 19 received Ad26.COV2.S at low or high dose, single or two shots; 5 received placebo; per-sample allocation not given. Sample collection was performed on day 63 after the first vaccine or placebo injection. V is TRBV6-2 or TRBV6-3 and J is TRBJ2-3; the D is unclear. The TCR originated in a person between 18 and 65 years old who received the Ad26.COV2.S COVID-19 vaccine or a placebo. The sequences come from peripheral blood, collected in a trial of Ad26.COV2.S vaccine versus placebo. CDR3 sequence reads: CASSNTDTQYF. For the CDR3, the DNA is TGTGCCAGCAGTAATACAGATACGCAGTATTTT.